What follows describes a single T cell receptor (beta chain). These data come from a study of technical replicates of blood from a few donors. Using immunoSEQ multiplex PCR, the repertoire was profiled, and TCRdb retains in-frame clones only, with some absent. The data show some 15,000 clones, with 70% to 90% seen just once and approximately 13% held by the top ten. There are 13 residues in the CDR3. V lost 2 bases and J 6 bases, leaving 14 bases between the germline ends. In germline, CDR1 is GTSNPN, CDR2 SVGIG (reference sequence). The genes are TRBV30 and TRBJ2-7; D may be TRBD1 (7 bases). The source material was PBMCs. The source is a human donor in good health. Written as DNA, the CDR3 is TGTGCCTGGAGTTCCCGGAGGGGGCGCGAGCAGTACTTC. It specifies CAWSSRRGREQYF.